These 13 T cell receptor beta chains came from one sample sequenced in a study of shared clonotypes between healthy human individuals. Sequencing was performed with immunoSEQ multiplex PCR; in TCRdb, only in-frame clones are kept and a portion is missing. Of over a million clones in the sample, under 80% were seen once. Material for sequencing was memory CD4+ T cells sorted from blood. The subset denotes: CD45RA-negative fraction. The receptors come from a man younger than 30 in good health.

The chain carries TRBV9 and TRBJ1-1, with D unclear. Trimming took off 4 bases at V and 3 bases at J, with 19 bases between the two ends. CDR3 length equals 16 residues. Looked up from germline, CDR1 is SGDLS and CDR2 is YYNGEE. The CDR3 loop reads CASSPRATVVDTEAFF. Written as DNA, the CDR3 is TGTGCCAGCAGCCCCCGGGCGACGGTCGTGGACACTGAAGCTTTCTTT.

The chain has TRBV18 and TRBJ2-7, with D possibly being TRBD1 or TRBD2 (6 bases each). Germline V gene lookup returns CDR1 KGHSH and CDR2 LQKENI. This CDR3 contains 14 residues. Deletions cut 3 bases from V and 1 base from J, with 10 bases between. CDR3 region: CASSPGGQSYEQYF. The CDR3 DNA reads TGTGCCAGCTCACCGGGGGGCCAGTCCTACGAGCAGTACTTC.

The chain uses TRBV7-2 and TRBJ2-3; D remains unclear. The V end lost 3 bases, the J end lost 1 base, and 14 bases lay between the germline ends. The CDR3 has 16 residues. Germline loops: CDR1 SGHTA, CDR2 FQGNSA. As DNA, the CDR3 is TGTGCCAGCAGCTTGACCCCGACTCGCGGCACAGATACGCAGTATTTT. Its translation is CASSLTPTRGTDTQYF.

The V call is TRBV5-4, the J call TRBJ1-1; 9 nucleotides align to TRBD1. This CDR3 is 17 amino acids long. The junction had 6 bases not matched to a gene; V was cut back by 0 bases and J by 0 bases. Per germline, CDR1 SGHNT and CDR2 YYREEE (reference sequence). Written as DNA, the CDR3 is TGTGCCAGCAGCTTGGCCTCTAGGACAGGGGTGAACACTGAAGCTTTCTTT. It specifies CASSLASRTGVNTEAFF.

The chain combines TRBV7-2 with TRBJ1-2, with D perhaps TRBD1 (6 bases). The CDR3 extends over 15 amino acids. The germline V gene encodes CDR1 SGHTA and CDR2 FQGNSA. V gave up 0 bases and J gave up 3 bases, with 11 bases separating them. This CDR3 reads CASSLARGNYYGYTF. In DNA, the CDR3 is TGTGCCAGCAGCTTAGCGAGGGGGAACTACTATGGCTACACCTTC.

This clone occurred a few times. The CDR3 region is CASNLGDTQGNEQFF. The CDR3 DNA reads TGTGCCAGCAATTTGGGGGATACCCAGGGTAATGAGCAGTTCTTC. V gene TRBV7-9 combines with J gene TRBJ2-1; D possibly matches TRBD1 or TRBD2 (5 bases each). Germline lookup yields CDR1 SEHNR and CDR2 FQNEAQ (reference sequence). CDR3 length equals 15 residues. Trimming removed 7 bases from V and 7 bases from J, with 20 bases in between.

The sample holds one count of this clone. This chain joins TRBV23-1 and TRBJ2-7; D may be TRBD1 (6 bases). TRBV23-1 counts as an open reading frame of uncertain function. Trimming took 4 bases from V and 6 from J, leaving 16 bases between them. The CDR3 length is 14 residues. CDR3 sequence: CASSLRDRISEQYF. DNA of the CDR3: TGCGCCAGCAGTCTCAGAGACAGGATATCCGAGCAGTACTTC.

CDR3 residues: CASSTRTGVETQYF. The DNA of the CDR3 is TGTGCCAGCAGTACCAGGACGGGGGTAGAGACCCAGTACTTC. V is TRBV27 and J is TRBJ2-5, with a tentative D call TRBD2 (6 bases). Trimming took 5 bases from V and 4 from J, leaving 14 bases between them. The CDR3 is 14 residues long. Germline assignment: CDR1 MNHEY and CDR2 SMNVEV (reference sequence).

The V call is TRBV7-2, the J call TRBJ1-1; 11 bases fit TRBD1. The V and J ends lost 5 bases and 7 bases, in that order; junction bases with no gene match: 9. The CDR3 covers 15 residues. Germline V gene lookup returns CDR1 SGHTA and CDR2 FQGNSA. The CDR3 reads CASSSPDRGLFEAFF. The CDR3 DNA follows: TGTGCCAGCAGCAGCCCGGACAGGGGGCTGTTTGAAGCTTTCTTT.

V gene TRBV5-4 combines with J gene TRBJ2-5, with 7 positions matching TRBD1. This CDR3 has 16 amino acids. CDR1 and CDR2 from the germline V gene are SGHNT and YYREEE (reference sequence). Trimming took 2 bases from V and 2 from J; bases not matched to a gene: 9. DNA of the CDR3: TGTGCCAGCAGCTTTACGCCGGGACAGCCACAAGAGACCCAGTACTTC. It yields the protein CASSFTPGQPQETQYF. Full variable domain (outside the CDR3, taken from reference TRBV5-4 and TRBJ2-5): ETGVTQSPTHLIKTRGQQVTLRCSSQSGHNTVSWYQQALGQGPQFIFQYYREEENGRGNFPPRFSGLQFPNYSSELNVNALELDDSALYLCASSFTPGQPQETQYFGPGTRLLVL.

CDR3 region: CASSYSETYPQGYTF. For the CDR3, the DNA is TGTGCCAGCAGTTACTCAGAAACCTATCCACAGGGCTACACCTTC. This rearrangement joins TRBV6-6 to TRBJ1-2; D unclear. The CDR3 consists of 15 residues. Per germline, CDR1 MNHNY and CDR2 SVGAGI (reference sequence). Deletions cut 0 bases from V and 8 bases from J, with 16 bases between.

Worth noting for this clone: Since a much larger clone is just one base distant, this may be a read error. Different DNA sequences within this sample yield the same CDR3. CDR3 residues: CASSYGTEAFF. As DNA, the CDR3 is TGTGCCAGCAGTTACGGAACTGAAGCTTTCTTT. This rearrangement joins TRBV6-5 to TRBJ1-1, with no clear D. Trimming took 2 bases from V and 5 from J, leaving 3 bases between them. The CDR3 loop spans 11 amino acids. CDR1 and CDR2 (germline): MNHEY, SVGAGI.

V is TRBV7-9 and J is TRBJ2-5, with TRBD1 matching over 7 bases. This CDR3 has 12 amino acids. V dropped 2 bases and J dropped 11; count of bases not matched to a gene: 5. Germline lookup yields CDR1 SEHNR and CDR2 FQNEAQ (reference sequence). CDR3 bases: TGTGCCAGCAGCTTAAGGGGGCAGGAGCAGTACTTC. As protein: CASSLRGQEQYF.